This T cell receptor (beta chain) was sequenced in a study of blood T cell repertoires in COVID-19. Study-wide background: T cells, B-cell-depleted T cells, or PBMCs provided the cDNA or gDNA that served as material.

The repertoire was sequenced with immunoSEQ multiplex PCR; TCRdb's copy has only in-frame clones and lacks some. The table shows tens of thousands of clones, with 87% occurring only once. The CDR3 spans 15 residues. In germline, CDR1 is SNHLY, CDR2 FYNNEI. The ends lost 1 base at V and 5 bases at J; junction bases unmatched: 6. What was sequenced was peripheral blood. The V and J genes are TRBV2 and TRBJ2-7, with 9 bases identical to TRBD2. The origin of this receptor is a human donor in a cohort sampled during active COVID-19. CDR3 amino acids: CASSEGLAGTNEQYF. CDR3 sequence (DNA): TGTGCCAGCAGTGAAGGGCTAGCGGGAACAAACGAGCAGTACTTC.